What follows is one T cell receptor beta chain and its context. Its antigen is currently unknown. The study pooled second doses at about 4 or about 12 weeks. These data originate in a study of T cell responses to AZD1222 COVID-19 vaccine. The study, taken as a whole, reports: The span of vaccine-associated CD4 TCRs extended across spike, with dominance at 160-218 and 743-854.

Profiling relied on immunoSEQ multiplex PCR, and the TCRdb table lists in-frame clones only, not all of them. The table lists around 59,000 clones, approximately 92% of them singletons. Sample: peripheral blood, taken 28 days after the second AZD1222 dose. The origin of this receptor is an adult who received the AZD1222 COVID-19 vaccine.

The CDR3 sequence: CACQLWDPKGLAGMNTGELFF. The CDR3 bases are TGTGCCTGTCAGCTCTGGGACCCCAAGGGACTAGCGGGGATGAACACCGGGGAGCTGTTTTTT. The genes are TRBV30 and TRBJ2-2; 13 bases are a match to TRBD2. The CDR3 extends over 21 amino acids. The junction had 20 bases not matched to a gene; V was cut back by 6 bases and J by 1 base. The germline V gene has CDR1 GTSNPN and CDR2 SVGIG (reference sequence).